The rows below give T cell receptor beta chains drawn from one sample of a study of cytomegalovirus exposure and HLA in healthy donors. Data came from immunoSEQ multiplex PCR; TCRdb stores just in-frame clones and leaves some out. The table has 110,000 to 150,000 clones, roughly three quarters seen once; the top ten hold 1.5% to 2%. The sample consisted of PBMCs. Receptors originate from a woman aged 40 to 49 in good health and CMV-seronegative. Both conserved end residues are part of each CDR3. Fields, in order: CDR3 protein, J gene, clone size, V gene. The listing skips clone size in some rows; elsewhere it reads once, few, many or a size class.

CASSSQNPGLNYEQYF,TRBJ2-7,NA,TRBV5-1
CASSLGGRRDGYTF,TRBJ1-2,few,TRBV11-2
CASSLGGYTGGDTQYF,TRBJ2-3,NA,TRBV5-1
CASSSSGSTETQYF,TRBJ2-5,NA,TRBV5-4
CASSEGSGSETGLFF,TRBJ1-4,NA,TRBV5-1
CASSSPGAVIPYEQYF,TRBJ2-7,NA,TRBV28
CASRWEQGEQYF,TRBJ2-5,NA,TRBV5-1
CASSLLLDMNYGYTF,TRBJ1-2,NA,TRBV5-1
CASSVPTGEKTEAFF,TRBJ1-1,NA,TRBV6-1
CASSEGTNPYNEQFF,TRBJ2-1,NA,TRBV6-1
CASSRGSGVNTGELFF,TRBJ2-2,NA,TRBV5-4
CASSQDEALNEQFF,TRBJ2-1,NA,TRBV4-1
CSSSIDRANYGYTF,TRBJ1-2,NA,TRBV7-9
CASSQLTHEQYF,TRBJ2-7,NA,TRBV18
CATRRDRGDSPLHF,TRBJ1-6,NA,TRBV10-1
CASSVGVAGNQPQHF,TRBJ1-5,NA,TRBV2
CTSSQEVRLTVPSEKLFF,TRBJ1-4,NA,TRBV1
CASSMSRETQYF,TRBJ2-5,NA,TRBV19
CASSMSGTSYEQYF,TRBJ2-7,NA,TRBV28
CASSSRWVSAGNTGELFF,TRBJ2-2,NA,TRBV13
CASRGGVWTDTQYF,TRBJ2-3,NA,TRBV28
CASSFIARSEQFF,TRBJ2-1,NA,TRBV11-3
CASSSQQNTEAFF,TRBJ1-1,NA,TRBV2
CASSLAFGGQGQNTEAFF,TRBJ1-1,NA,TRBV7-8
CASAPGPEHNQPQHF,TRBJ1-5,few,TRBV6-4